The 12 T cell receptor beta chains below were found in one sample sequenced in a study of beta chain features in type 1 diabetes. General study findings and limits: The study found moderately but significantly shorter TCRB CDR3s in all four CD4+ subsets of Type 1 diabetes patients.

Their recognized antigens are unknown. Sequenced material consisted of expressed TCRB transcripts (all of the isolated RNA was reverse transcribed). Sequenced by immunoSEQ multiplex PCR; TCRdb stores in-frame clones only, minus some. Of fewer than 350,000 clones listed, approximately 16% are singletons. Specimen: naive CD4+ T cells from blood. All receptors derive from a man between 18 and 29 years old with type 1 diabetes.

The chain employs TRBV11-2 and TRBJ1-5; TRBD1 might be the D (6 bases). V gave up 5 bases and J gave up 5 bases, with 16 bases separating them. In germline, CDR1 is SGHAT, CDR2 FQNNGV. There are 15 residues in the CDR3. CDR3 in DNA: TGTGCCAGCAGCGAAGGACCGGGGGGCTATCAGCCCCAGCATTTT. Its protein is CASSEGPGGYQPQHF.

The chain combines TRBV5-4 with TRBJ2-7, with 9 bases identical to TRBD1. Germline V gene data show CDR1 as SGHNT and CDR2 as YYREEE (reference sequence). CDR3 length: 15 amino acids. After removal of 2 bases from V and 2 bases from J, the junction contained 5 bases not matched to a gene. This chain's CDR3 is CASSLGTGPTYEQYF. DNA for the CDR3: TGTGCCAGCAGCTTAGGGACAGGGCCAACCTACGAGCAGTACTTC.

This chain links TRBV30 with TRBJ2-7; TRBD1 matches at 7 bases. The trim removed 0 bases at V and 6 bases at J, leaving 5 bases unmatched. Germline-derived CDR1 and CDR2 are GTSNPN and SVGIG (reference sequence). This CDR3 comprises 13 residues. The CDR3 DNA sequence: TGTGCCTGGAGTGTAGTCAGGGGGAGCGAGCAGTACTTC. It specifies CAWSVVRGSEQYF.

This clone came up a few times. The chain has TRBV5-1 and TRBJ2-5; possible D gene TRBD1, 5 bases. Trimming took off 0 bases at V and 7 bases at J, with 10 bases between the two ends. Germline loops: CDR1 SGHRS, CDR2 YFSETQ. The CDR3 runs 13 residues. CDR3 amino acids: CASSLDRGGTQYF. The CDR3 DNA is TGCGCCAGCAGCTTGGATAGGGGTGGGACCCAGTACTTC.

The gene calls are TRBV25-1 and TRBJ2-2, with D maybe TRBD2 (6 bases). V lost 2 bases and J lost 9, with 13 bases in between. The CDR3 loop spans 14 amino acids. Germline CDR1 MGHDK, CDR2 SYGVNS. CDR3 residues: CASSEVGGVRELFF. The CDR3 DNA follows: TGTGCCAGCAGTGAAGTGGGGGGAGTGCGGGAGCTGTTTTTT.

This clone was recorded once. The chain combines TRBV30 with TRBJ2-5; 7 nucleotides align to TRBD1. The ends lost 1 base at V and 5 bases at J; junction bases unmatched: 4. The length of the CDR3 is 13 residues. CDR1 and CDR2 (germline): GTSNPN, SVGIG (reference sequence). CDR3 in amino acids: CAWSGGQAETQYF. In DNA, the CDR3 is TGTGCCTGGAGTGGCGGACAGGCGGAGACCCAGTACTTC.

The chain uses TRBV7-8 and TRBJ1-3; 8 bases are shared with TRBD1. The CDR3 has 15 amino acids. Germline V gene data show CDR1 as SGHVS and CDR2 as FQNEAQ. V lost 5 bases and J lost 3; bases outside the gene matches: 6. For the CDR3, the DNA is TGTGCCAGCAGCATCGGGACAGGCAGTGGAAACACCATATATTTT. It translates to CASSIGTGSGNTIYF.

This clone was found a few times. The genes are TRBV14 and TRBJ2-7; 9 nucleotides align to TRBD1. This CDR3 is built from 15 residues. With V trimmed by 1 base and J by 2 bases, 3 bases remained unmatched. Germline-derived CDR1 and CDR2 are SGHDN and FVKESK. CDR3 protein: CASSQGTGVTYEQYF. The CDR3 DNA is TGTGCCAGCAGCCAAGGGACAGGGGTTACCTACGAGCAGTACTTC.

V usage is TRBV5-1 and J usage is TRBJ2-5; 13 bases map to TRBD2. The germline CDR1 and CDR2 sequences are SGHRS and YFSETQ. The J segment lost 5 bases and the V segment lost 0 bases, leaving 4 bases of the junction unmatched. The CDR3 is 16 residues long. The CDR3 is CASSLDGLAGVETQYF. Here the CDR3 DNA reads TGCGCCAGCAGCTTGGATGGACTAGCGGGAGTTGAGACCCAGTACTTC.

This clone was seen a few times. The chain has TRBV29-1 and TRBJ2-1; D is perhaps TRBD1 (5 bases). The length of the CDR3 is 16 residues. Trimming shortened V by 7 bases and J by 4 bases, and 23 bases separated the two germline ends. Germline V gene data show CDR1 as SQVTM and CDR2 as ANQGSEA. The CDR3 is CSGRTPRGLGYNEQFF. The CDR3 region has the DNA TGCAGCGGACGTACCCCTAGGGGTTTGGGTTACAATGAGCAGTTCTTC.

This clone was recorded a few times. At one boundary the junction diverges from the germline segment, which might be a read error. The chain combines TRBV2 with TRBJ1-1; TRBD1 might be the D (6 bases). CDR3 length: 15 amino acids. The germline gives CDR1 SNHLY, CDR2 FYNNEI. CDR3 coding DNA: TGTGCCAGCATTGAACAGGGCCTTTCGAACACTGAAGCTTTCTTT. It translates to CASIEQGLSNTEAFF.

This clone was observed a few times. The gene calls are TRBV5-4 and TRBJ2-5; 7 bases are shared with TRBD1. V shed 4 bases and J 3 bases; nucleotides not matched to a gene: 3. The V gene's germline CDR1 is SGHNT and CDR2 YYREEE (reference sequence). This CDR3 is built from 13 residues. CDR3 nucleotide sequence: TGTGCCAGCAGCCCAGGGACAGAAGAGACCCAGTACTTC. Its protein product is CASSPGTEETQYF.